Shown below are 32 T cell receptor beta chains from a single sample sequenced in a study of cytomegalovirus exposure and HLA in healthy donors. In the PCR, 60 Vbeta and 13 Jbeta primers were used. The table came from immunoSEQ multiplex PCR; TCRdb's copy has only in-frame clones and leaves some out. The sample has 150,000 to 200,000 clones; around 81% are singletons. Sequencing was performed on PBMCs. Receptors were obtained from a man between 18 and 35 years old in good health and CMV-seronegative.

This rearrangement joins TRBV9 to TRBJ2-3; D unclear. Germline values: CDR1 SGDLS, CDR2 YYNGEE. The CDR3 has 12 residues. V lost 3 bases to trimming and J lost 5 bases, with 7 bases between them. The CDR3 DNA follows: TGTGCCAGCAGCGAGGAGCGAGATACGCAGTATTTT. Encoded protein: CASSEERDTQYF.

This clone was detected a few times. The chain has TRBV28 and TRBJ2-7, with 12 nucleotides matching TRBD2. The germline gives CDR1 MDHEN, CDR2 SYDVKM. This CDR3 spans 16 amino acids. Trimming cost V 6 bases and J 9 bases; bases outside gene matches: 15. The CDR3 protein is CASSESTSGRGRLQYF. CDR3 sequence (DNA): TGTGCCAGCAGCGAGTCGACTAGCGGGAGAGGCCGTTTGCAGTACTTC.

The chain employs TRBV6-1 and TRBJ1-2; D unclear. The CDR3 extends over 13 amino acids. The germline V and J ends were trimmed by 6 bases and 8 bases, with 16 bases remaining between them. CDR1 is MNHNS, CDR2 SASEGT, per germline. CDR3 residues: CASSWESRWGYTF. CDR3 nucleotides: TGTGCCAGCAGCTGGGAGTCCCGATGGGGCTACACCTTC.

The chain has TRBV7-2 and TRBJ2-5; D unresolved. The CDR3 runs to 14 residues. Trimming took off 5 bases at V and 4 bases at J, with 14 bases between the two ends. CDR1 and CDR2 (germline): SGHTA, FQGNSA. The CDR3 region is CASSQLPNLETQYF. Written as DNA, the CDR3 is TGTGCCAGCAGCCAGTTGCCCAATTTAGAGACCCAGTACTTC.

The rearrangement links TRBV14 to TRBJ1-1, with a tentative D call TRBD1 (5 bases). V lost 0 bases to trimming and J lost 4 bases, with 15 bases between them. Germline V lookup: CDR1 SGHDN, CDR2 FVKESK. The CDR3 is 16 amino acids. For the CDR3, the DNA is TGTGCCAGCAGCCAAGACCTCGGGAGGGGTCCCACTGAAGCTTTCTTT. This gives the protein CASSQDLGRGPTEAFF.

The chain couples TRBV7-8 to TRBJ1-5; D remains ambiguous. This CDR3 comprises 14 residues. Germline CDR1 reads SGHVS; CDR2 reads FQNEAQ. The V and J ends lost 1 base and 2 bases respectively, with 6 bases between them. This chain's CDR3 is CASSLVQGNQPQHF. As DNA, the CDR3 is TGTGCCAGCAGCTTAGTTCAGGGCAATCAGCCCCAGCATTTT.

The CDR3 DNA sequence: TGCGCCAGCAGCCAAGATGAGGCTAGCGGTATTTCAGATACGCAGTATTTT. Protein sequence: CASSQDEASGISDTQYF. The V call is TRBV4-3, the J call TRBJ2-3; TRBD2 aligns across 7 bases. Per the germline V gene, CDR1 is LGHNA and CDR2 is YSLEER. The CDR3 spans 17 residues. V lost 0 bases, J lost 4 bases, and 10 bases stayed unmatched.

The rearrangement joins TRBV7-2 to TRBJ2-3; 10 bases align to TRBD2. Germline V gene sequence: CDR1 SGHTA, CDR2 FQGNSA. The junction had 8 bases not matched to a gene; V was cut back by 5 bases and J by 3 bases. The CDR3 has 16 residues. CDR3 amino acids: CASSAKRGGWTDTQYF. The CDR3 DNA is TGTGCCAGCAGCGCTAAGCGGGGGGGCTGGACAGATACGCAGTATTTT.

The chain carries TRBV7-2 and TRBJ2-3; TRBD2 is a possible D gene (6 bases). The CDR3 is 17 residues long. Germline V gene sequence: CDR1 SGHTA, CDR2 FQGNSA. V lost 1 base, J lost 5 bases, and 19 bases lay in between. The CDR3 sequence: CASSLGAGLANKDTQYF. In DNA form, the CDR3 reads TGTGCCAGCAGCTTAGGGGCGGGGCTAGCGAACAAAGATACGCAGTATTTT.

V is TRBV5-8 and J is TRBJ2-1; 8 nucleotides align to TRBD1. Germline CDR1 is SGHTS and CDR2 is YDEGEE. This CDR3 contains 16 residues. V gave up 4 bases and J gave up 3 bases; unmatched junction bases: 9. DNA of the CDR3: TGTGCCAGCAGCCAGGGACAGGCCCGGAGCTACAATGAGCAGTTCTTC. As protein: CASSQGQARSYNEQFF.

Written as DNA, the CDR3 is TGTGCCAGCAGTCAATACAGGTTGAAGGATGAAAAACTGTTTTTT. This codes for CASSQYRLKDEKLFF. The chain has TRBV6-6 and TRBJ1-4; weak D call: TRBD1 (5 bases). V was pared by 5 bases and J by 6 bases, with 16 bases between. CDR1 and CDR2 from the germline V gene are MNHNY and SVGAGI (reference sequence). The CDR3 totals 15 residues.

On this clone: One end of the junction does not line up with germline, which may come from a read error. Here the CDR3 reads CASSQEEQSYNEQFF. The CDR3 nucleotides read TGCGCCAGTAGCCAAGAGGAACAGAGCTACAATGAGCAGTTCTTC. The genes are TRBV4-3 and TRBJ2-1; no clear D. This CDR3 spans 15 amino acids. Germline V CDR1 and CDR2: LGHNA, YSLEER.

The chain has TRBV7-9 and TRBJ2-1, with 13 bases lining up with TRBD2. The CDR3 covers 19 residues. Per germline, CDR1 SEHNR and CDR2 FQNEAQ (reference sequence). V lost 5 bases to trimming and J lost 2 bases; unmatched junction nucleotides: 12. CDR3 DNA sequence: TGTGCCAGCAGCCCGGGGACTAGCGGGGCGGTAACGCCCTACAATGAGCAGTTCTTC. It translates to CASSPGTSGAVTPYNEQFF.

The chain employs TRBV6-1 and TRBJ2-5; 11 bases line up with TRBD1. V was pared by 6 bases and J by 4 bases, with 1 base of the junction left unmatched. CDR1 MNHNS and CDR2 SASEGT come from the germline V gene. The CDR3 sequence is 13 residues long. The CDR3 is CASRGTGGETQYF. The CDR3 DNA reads TGTGCCAGCAGGGGGACAGGGGGAGAGACCCAGTACTTC.

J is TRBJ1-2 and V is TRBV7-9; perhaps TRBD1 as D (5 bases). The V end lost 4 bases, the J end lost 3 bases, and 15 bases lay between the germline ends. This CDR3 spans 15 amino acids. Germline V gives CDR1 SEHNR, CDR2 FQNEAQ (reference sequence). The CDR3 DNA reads TGTGCCAGCAGCTCCGGATTGGGGGGTCACTATGGCTACACCTTC. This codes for CASSSGLGGHYGYTF.

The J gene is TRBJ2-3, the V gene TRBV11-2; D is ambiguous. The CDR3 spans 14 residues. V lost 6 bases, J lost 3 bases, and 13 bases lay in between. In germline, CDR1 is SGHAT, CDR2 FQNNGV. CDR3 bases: TGTGCCAGCAGGACGCACTATGGGACAGATACGCAGTATTTT. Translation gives CASRTHYGTDTQYF.

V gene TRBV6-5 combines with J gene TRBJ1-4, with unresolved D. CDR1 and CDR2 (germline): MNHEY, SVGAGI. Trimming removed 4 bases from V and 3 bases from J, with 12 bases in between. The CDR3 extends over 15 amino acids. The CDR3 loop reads CASSWVPRANEKLFF. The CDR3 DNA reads TGTGCCAGCAGTTGGGTTCCGAGGGCTAATGAAAAACTGTTTTTT.

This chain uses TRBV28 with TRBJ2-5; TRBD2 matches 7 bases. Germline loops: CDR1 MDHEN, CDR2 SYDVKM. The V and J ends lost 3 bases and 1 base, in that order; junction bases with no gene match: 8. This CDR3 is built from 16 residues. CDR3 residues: CASSFYPTGGQETQYF. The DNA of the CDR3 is TGTGCCAGCAGTTTTTATCCTACGGGGGGCCAAGAGACCCAGTACTTC.

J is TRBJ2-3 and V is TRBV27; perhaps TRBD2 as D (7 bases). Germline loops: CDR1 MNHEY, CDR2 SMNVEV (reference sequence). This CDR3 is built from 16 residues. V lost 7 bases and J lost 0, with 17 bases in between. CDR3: CASIPSRGASTDTQYF. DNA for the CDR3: TGTGCCAGCATTCCCTCACGGGGGGCTAGCACAGATACGCAGTATTTT.

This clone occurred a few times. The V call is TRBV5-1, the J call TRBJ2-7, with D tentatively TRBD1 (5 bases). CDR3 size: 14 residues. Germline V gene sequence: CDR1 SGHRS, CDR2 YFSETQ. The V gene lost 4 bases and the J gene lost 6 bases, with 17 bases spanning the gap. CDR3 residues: CASSPPGRASEQYF. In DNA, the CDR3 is TGCGCCAGCAGCCCGCCCGGCAGGGCATCCGAGCAGTACTTC.

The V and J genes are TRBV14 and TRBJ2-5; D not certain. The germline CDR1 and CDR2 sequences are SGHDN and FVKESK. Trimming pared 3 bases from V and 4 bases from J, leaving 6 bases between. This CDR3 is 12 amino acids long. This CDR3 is CASSQFRETQYF. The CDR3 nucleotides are TGTGCCAGCAGCCAGTTTCGAGAGACCCAGTACTTC.

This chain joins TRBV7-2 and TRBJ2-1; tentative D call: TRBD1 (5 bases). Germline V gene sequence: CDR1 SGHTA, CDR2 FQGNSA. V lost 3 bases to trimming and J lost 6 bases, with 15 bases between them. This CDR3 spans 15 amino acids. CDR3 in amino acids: CASSLLGNQGNEQFF. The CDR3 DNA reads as TGTGCCAGCAGCTTGTTGGGTAACCAGGGCAATGAGCAGTTCTTC. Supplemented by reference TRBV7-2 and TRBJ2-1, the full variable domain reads GAGVSQSPSNKVTEKGKDVELRCDPISGHTALYWYRQSLGQGLEFLIYFQGNSAPDKSGLPSDRFSAERTGGSVSTLTIQRTQQEDSAVYLCASSLLGNQGNEQFFGPGTRLTVL.

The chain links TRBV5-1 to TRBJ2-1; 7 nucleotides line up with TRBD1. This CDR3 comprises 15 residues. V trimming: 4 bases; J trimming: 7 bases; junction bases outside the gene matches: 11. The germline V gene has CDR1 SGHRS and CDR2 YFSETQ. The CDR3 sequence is CASSRRDSPGNEQFF. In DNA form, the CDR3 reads TGCGCCAGCAGCCGACGGGACAGCCCAGGGAATGAGCAGTTCTTC.

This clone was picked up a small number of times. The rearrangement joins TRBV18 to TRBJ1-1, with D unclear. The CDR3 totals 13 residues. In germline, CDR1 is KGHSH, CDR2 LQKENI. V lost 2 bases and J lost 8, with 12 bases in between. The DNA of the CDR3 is TGTGCCAGCTCACCAGGGCCTGATATGGAAGCTTTCTTT. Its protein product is CASSPGPDMEAFF.

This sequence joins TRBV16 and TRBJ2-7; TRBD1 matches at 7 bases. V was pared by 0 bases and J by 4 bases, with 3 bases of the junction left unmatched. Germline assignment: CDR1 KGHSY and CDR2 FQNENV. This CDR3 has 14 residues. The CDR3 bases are TGTGCCAGCAGCCAATCGGGACAGTCGTACGAGCAGTACTTC. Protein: CASSQSGQSYEQYF.

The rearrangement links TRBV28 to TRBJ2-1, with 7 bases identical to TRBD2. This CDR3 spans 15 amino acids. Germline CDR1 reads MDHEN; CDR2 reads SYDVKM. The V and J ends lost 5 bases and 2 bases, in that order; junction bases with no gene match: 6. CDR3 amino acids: CASSAPSGAYNEQFF. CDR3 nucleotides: TGTGCCAGCAGTGCCCCTAGCGGAGCCTACAATGAGCAGTTCTTC.

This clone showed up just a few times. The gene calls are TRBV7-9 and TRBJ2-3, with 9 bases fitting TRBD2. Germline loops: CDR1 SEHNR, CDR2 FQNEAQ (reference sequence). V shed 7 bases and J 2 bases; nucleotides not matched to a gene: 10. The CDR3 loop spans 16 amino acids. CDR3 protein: CASNPSAGGSTDTQYF. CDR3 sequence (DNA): TGTGCCAGCAATCCCAGCGCGGGAGGGTCCACAGATACGCAGTATTTT.

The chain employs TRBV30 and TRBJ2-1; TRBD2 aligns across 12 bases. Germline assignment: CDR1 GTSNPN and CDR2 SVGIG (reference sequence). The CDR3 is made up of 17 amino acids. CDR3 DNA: TGTGCGCGACAAGGTCCGACTAGCGGGAGATCAAACAATGAGCAGTTCTTC. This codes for CARQGPTSGRSNNEQFF.

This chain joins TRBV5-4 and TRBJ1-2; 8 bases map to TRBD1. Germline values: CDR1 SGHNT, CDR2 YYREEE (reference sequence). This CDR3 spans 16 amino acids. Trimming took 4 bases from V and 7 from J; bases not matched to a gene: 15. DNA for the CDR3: TGTGCCAGCAGCCCCCTGGGGCAGGGGGCGCGTCTTGGCTACACCTTC. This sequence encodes CASSPLGQGARLGYTF.

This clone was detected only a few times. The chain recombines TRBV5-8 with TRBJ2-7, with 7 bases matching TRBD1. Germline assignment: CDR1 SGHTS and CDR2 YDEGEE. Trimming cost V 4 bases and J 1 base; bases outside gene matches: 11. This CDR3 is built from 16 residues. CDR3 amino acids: CASSPRTGLLSYEQYF. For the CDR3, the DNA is TGTGCCAGCAGCCCAAGGACAGGACTTCTTTCCTACGAGCAGTACTTC.

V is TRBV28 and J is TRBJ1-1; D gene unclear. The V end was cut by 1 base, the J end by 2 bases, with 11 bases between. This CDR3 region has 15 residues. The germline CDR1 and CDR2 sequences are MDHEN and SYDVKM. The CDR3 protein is CASSLLERINTEAFF. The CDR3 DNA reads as TGTGCCAGCAGTTTATTGGAGAGAATAAACACTGAAGCTTTCTTT.

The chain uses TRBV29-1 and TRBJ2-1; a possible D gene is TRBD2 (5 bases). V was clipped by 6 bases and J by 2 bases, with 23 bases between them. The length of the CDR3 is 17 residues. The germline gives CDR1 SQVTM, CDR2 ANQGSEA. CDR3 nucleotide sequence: TGCAGCGTAGACCAGGTATATCGGCGGGCTACCTACAATGAGCAGTTCTTC. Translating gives CSVDQVYRRATYNEQFF.